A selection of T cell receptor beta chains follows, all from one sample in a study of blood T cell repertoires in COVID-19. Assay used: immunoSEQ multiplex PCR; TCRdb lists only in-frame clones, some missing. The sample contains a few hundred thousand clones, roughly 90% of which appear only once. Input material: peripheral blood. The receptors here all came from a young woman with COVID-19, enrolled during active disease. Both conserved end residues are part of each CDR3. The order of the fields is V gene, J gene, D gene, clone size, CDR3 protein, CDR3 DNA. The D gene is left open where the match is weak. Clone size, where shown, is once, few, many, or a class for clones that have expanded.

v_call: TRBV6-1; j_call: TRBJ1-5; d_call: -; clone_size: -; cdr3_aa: CASSDLSGNQPQHF; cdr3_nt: TGTGCCAGCAGTGATCTGAGTGGCAATCAGCCCCAGCATTTT
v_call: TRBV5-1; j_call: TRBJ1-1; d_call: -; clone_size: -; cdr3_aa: CASSLAGQTTEAFF; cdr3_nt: TGCGCCAGCAGCTTGGCTGGACAAACCACTGAAGCTTTCTTT
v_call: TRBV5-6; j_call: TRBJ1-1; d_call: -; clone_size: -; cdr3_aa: CASSLGQEEAFF; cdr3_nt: TGTGCCAGCAGCTTGGGACAAGAGGAAGCTTTCTTT
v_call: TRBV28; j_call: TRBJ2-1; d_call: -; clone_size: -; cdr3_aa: CASRSPSQIYYNEQFF; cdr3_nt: TGTGCCAGCAGATCCCCGAGCCAAATCTATTACAATGAGCAGTTCTTC
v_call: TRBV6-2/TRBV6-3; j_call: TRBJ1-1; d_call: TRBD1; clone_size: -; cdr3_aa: CASSLDRDRGRLTEAFF; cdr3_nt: TGTGCCAGCAGCTTAGACCGGGACAGGGGAAGGTTAACTGAAGCTTTCTTT
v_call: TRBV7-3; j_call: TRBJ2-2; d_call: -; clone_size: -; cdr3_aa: CASSPSVLPSGELFF; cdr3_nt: TGTGCCAGCAGCCCTTCGGTACTGCCATCCGGGGAGCTGTTTTTT
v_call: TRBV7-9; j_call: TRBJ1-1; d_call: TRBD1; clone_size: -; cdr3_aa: CASSTNRQGGTEAFF; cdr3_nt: TGTGCCAGCAGCACCAACCGACAGGGCGGCACTGAAGCTTTCTTT
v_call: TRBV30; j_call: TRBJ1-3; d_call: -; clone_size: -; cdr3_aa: CALSGGLSSGNTIYF; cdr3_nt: TGTGCCCTAAGCGGGGGCTTAAGCTCTGGAAACACCATATATTTT
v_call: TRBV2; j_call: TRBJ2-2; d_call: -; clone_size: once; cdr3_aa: CASGTGGGGELFF; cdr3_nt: TGTGCCAGCGGAACCGGGGGAGGCGGGGAGCTGTTTTTT
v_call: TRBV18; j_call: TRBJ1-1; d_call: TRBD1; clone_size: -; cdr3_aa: CASSEGTDSYLAFF; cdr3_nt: TGTGCCAGCTCGGAAGGGACAGACTCCTACCTAGCTTTCTTT
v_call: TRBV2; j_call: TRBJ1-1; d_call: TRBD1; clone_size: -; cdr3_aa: CASRGTGVEAFF; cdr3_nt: TGTGCCAGCAGGGGGACAGGGGTGGAAGCTTTCTTT
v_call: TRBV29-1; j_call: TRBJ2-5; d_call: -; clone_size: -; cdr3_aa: CSVEASVEETQYF; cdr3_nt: TGCAGCGTTGAGGCTAGCGTGGAGGAGACCCAGTACTTC
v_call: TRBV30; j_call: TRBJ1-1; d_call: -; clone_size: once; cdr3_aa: CAWSQVPEAFF; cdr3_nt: TGTGCCTGGAGTCAGGTTCCTGAAGCTTTCTTT
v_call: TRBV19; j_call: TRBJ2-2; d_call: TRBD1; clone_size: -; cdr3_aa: CATTTTGQHNTGELFF; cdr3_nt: TGTGCCACCACTACAACGGGACAGCATAACACCGGGGAGCTGTTTTTT
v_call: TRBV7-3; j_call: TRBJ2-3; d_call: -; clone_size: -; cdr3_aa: CASSHMGGTDTQYF; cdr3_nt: TGTGCCAGCAGCCACATGGGCGGGACAGATACGCAGTATTTT
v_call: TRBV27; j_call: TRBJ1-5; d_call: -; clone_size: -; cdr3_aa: CASSLISPGAFSNQPQHF; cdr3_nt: TGTGCCAGCAGTTTAATTTCCCCGGGAGCCTTTAGCAATCAGCCCCAGCATTTT